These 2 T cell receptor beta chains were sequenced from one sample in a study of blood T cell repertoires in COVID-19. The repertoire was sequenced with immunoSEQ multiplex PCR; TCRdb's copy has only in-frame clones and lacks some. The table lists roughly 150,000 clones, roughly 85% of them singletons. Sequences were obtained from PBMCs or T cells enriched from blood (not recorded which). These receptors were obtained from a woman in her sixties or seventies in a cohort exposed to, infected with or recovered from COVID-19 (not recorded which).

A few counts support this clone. CDR3 DNA sequence: TGTGCCAGCAGCATGACTAGCGGGAGGTATAGTACGGAGACCCAGTACTTC. It yields the protein CASSMTSGRYSTETQYF. The chain recombines TRBV21-1 with TRBJ2-5; the table's D call, TRBD2, has no DNA check behind it. TRBV21-1 is classified as a pseudogene. CDR3 size: 17 residues.

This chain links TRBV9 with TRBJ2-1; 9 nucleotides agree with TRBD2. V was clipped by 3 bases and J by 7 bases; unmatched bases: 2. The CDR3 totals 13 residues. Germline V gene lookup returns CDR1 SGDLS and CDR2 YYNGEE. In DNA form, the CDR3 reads TGTGCCAGCAGCGCAACTAGCGGGAATGAGCAGTTCTTC. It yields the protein CASSATSGNEQFF.